The clone carrying this T cell receptor (beta chain) was counted a few times. No antigen is known for it. Using RNA transcripts, the TCR beta CDR3 regions were amplified. The authors performed first-round RT-PCR with HTBI primers and then a second-round multiplex PCR. Using its own MiXCR run on the multiplex PCR reads, TCRdb lists one record per CDR3 protein. Here the sample spans about 210,000 distinct CDR3 sequences, over 25% being singletons. The data were taken from a study of Graves' ophthalmopathy and Graves' hyperthyroidism. Across the study: The authors collected peripheral blood at initial diagnosis, before any treatment.

Clinical symptoms, serum thyroxine, TRAb, thyroid ultrasound and orbital computed tomography were relied on for diagnosis. Someone took the PBMCs out of approximately 9 ml of fresh peripheral blood. V shed 2 bases and J 2 bases; nucleotides not matched to a gene: 6. Germline V gene lookup returns CDR1 MNHEY and CDR2 SVGAGI. This CDR3 region has 15 residues. General observations from the study: Appearing in blood as well were most expanded thyroid clonotypes above 0.001 frequency.

The sequence came from a man between 50 and 59 years old with Graves' ophthalmopathy. Sequencing was performed on peripheral blood. The chain combines TRBV6-5 with TRBJ2-7, with TRBD1 identical over 7 bases. The CDR3 reads CASSYPMGQTYEQYF. CDR3 DNA: TGTGCCAGCAGTTACCCAATGGGACAGACCTACGAGCAGTACTTC.